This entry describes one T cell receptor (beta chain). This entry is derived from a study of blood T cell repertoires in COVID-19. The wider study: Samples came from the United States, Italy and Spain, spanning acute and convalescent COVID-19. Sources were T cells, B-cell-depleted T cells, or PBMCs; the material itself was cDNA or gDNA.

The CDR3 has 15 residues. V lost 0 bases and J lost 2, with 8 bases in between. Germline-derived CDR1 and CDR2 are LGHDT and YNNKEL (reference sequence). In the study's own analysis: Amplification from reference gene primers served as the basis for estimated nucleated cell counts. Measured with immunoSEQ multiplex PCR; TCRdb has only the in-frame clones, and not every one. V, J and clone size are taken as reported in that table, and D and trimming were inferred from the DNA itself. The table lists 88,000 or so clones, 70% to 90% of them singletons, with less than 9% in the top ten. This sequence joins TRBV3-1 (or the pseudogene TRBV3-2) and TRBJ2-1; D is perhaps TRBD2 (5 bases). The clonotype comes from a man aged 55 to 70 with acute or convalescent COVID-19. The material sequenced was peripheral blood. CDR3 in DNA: TGTGCCAGCAGCCAAGATTACGGGGCCTACAATGAGCAGTTCTTC. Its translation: CASSQDYGAYNEQFF.